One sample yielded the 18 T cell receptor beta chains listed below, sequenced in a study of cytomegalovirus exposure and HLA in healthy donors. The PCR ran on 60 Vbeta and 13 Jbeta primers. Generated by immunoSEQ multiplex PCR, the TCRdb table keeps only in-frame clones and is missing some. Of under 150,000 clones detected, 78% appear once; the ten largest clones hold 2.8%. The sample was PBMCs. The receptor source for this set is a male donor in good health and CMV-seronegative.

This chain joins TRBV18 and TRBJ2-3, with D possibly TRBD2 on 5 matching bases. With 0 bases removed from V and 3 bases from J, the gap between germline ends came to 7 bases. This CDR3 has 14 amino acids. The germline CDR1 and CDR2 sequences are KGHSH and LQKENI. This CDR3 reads CASSPPQRTDTQYF. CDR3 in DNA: TGTGCCAGCTCACCACCCCAGCGGACAGATACGCAGTATTTT.

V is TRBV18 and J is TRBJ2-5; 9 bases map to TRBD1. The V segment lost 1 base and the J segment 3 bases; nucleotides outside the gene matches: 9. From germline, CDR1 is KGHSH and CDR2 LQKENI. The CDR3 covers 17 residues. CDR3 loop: CASSPLLGTGPEETQYF. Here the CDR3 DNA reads TGTGCCAGCTCACCACTACTCGGGACAGGGCCCGAAGAGACCCAGTACTTC.

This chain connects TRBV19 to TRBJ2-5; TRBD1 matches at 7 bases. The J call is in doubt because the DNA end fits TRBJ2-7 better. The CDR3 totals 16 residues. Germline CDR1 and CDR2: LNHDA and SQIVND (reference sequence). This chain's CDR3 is CASSDPLGQSSYEQYF. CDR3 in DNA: TGTGCCAGTAGTGACCCCTTGGGACAGAGCTCCTACGAGCAGTACTTC.

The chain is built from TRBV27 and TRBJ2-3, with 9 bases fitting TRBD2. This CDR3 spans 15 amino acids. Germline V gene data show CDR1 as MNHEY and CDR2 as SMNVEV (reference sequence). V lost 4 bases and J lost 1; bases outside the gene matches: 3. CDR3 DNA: TGTGCCAGCAGTTCCGGCGGGAGGGGCACAGATACGCAGTATTTT. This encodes CASSSGGRGTDTQYF.

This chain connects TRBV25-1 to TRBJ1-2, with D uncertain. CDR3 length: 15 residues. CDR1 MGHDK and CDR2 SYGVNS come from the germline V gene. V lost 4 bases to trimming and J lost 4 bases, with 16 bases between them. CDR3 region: CASSVNGVPLYGYTF. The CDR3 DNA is TGTGCCAGCAGTGTCAACGGAGTACCGCTCTATGGCTACACCTTC.

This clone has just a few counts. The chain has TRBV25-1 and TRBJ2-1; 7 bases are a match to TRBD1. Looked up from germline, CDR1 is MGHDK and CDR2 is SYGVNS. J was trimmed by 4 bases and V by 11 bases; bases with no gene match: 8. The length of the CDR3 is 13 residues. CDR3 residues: CAVRGQTYNEQFF. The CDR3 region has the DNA TGTGCCGTCCGGGGACAGACGTACAATGAGCAGTTCTTC.

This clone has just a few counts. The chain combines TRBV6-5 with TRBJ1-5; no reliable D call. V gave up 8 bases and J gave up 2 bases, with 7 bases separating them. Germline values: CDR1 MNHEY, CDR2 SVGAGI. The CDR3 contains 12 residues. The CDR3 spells CASGRGNQPQHF. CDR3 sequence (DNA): TGTGCCAGCGGGAGGGGCAATCAGCCCCAGCATTTT.

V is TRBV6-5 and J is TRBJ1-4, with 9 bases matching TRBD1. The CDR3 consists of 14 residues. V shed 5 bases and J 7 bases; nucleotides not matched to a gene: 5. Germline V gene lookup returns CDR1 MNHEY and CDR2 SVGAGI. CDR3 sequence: CASSRDRAGEKLFF. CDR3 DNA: TGTGCCAGCAGTCGGGACAGGGCTGGTGAAAAACTGTTTTTT.

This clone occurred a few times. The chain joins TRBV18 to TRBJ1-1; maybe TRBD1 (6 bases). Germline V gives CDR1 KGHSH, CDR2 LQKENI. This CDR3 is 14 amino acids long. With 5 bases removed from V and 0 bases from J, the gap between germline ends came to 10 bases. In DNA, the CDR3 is TGTGCCAGCTCAATCCAGGGGTTGAACACTGAAGCTTTCTTT. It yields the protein CASSIQGLNTEAFF.

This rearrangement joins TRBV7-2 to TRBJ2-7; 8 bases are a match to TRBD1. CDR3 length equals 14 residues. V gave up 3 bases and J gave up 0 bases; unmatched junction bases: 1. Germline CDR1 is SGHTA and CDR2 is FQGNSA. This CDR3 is CASSFQGASYEQYF. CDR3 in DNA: TGTGCCAGCAGCTTTCAGGGGGCCTCCTACGAGCAGTACTTC. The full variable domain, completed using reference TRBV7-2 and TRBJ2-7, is GAGVSQSPSNKVTEKGKDVELRCDPISGHTALYWYRQSLGQGLEFLIYFQGNSAPDKSGLPSDRFSAERTGGSVSTLTIQRTQQEDSAVYLCASSFQGASYEQYFGPGTRLTVT.

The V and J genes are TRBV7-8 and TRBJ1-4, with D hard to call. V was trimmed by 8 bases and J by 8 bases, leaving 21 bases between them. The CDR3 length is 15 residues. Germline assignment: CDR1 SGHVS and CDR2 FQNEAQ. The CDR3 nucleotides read TGTGCCAGCTCCGCGGAGGAGGTTTCATGGGAAAAACTGTTTTTT. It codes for CASSAEEVSWEKLFF.

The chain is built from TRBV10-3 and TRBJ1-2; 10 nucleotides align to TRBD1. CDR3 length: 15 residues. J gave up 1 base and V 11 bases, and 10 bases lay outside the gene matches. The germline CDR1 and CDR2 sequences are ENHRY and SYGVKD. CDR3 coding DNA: TGTGCCGCCTCGGACAGGGGGGACAATAACTATGGCTACACCTTC. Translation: CAASDRGDNNYGYTF.

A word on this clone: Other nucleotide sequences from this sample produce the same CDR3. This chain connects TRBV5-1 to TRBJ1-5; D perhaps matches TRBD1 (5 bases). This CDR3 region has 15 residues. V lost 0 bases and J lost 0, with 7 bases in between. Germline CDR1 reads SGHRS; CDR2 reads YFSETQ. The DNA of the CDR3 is TGCGCCAGCAGCTTGGAAGGGGCTAGCAATCAGCCCCAGCATTTT. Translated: CASSLEGASNQPQHF.

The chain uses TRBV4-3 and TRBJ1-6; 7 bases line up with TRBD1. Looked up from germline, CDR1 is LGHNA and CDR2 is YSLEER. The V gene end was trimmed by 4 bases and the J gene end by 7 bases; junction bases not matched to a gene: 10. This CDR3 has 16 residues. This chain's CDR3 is CASSRIRDSSNSPLHF. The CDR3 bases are TGCGCCAGCAGCCGAATCCGGGACAGTTCAAATTCACCCCTCCACTTT.

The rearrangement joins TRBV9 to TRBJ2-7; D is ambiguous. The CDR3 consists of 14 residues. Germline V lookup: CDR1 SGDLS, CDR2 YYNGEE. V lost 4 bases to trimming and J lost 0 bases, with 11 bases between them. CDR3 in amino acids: CASSLGPLSYEQYF. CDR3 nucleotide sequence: TGTGCCAGCAGCCTTGGGCCCCTCTCCTACGAGCAGTACTTC. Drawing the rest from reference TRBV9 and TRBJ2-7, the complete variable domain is DSGVTQTPKHLITATGQRVTLRCSPRSGDLSVYWYQQSLDQGLQFLIQYYNGEERAKGNILERFSAQQFPDLHSELNLSSLELGDSALYFCASSLGPLSYEQYFGPGTRLTVT.

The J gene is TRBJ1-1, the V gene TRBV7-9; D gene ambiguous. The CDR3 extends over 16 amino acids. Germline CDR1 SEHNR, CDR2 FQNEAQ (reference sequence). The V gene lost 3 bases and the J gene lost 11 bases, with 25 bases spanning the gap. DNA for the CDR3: TGTGCCAGCAGCTTGGCGGCAACACTGAATGAGGGTGTGGCTTTCTTT. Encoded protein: CASSLAATLNEGVAFF.

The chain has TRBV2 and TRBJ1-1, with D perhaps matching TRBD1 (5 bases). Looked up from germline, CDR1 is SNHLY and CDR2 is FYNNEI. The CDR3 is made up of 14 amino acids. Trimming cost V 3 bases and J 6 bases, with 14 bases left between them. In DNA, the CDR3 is TGTGCCAGCAGTGAGGATGGAGGGGTCGCTGAAGCTTTCTTT. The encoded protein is CASSEDGGVAEAFF.

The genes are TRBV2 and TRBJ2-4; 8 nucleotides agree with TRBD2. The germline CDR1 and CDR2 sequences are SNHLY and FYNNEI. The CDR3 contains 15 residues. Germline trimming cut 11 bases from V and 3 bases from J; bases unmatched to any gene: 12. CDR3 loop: CAGSRTSGNKNIQYF. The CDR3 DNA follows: TGTGCCGGGTCCCGAACTAGCGGAAACAAAAACATTCAGTACTTC.